The 12 T cell receptor beta chains below were found in one sample sequenced in a study of blood T cell repertoires in COVID-19 (dated by TCRdb to the early 2020s). Library preparation employed the immunoSEQ multiplex PCR assay. This immuneACCESS table, as held by TCRdb, lists in-frame sequences with V and J called but not all clones. Of the missing ones, under half trace to an unresolved V gene in checked studies; the others have no known cause. The sample table shows a few hundred thousand clones, and around 84% are seen once. 18% of the sample is in the top ten clones. The sequenced material came from PBMCs or T cells enriched from blood (not recorded which). These receptors all stem from a man aged 40-50 years who had recovered from COVID-19.

J is TRBJ2-7 and V is TRBV28; 10 positions agree with TRBD1. The CDR3 is made up of 14 amino acids. Looked up from germline, CDR1 is MDHEN and CDR2 is SYDVKM. The junction had 6 bases not matched to a gene; V was cut back by 4 bases and J by 6 bases. Here the CDR3 DNA reads TGTGCCAGCAGTTCCCCCGGGACAGGGGTCGAGCAGTACTTC. It translates to CASSSPGTGVEQYF.

The rearrangement joins TRBV10-3 to TRBJ1-5, with 8 positions matching TRBD1. Germline-derived CDR1 and CDR2 are ENHRY and SYGVKD. V lost 7 bases to trimming and J lost 0 bases; unmatched junction nucleotides: 5. The CDR3 is made up of 15 amino acids. The CDR3 sequence: CAIIQDRDSNQPQHF. The CDR3 nucleotides are TGTGCCATCATACAGGACAGGGATAGCAATCAGCCCCAGCATTTT.

V gene TRBV7-3 combines with J gene TRBJ2-5, with D possibly being TRBD2 (5 bases). The CDR3 runs 13 residues. Trimming removed 3 bases at V and 5 bases at J, with 10 bases between. The germline CDR1 and CDR2 sequences are SGHTA and FQGTGA. Written as DNA, the CDR3 is TGTGCCAGCAGCTTCACTAGTTTGGAGACCCAGTACTTC. It yields the protein CASSFTSLETQYF.

The chain carries TRBV7-8 and TRBJ1-1, with TRBD1 matching over 8 bases. V dropped 0 bases and J dropped 6; count of bases not matched to a gene: 12. The length of the CDR3 is 17 residues. The germline gives CDR1 SGHVS, CDR2 FQNEAQ. CDR3 nucleotides: TGTGCCAGCAGCTTAGCAGTTAGGGGGGGCAGGGGGCCTGAAGCTTTCTTT. Its translation: CASSLAVRGGRGPEAFF.

The genes are TRBV18 and TRBJ2-7; 7 bases are shared with TRBD1. The V gene end was trimmed by 5 bases and the J gene end by 0 bases; junction bases not matched to a gene: 4. CDR3 length equals 14 residues. Germline CDR1 and CDR2: KGHSH and LQKENI. The CDR3 protein is CASSSGQHSYEQYF. CDR3 DNA: TGTGCCAGCTCATCGGGACAGCACTCCTACGAGCAGTACTTC.

The gene calls are TRBV30 and TRBJ2-1, with TRBD2 matching 7 bases. V trimming: 4 bases; J trimming: 0 bases; junction bases outside the gene matches: 9. This CDR3 comprises 16 residues. In germline, CDR1 is GTSNPN, CDR2 SVGIG (reference sequence). DNA for the CDR3: TGTGCCTGGACCCCAACTAGCGCTAGCTCCTACAATGAGCAGTTCTTC. Its translation is CAWTPTSASSYNEQFF.

This chain links TRBV2 with TRBJ1-1, with D hard to call. The germline V and J ends were trimmed by 10 bases and 0 bases, with 9 bases remaining between them. The CDR3 extends over 12 amino acids. From germline, CDR1 is SNHLY and CDR2 FYNNEI. CDR3 sequence: CATTTVNTEAFF. The CDR3 coding sequence is TGTGCCACCACAACAGTGAACACTGAAGCTTTCTTT.

The chain recombines TRBV4-1 with TRBJ2-5; D may be TRBD2 (6 bases). The CDR3 is 18 amino acids. Germline CDR1 reads MGHRA; CDR2 reads YSYEKL. Trimming pared 3 bases from V and 2 bases from J, leaving 22 bases between. The CDR3 DNA sequence: TGCGCCAGCAGCCATCTAATTCTACCGGGAGTTAAGCAAGAGACCCAGTACTTC. Protein sequence: CASSHLILPGVKQETQYF.

The rearrangement uses TRBV7-8 and TRBJ2-1, with TRBD2 matching 10 bases. Germline loops: CDR1 SGHVS, CDR2 FQNEAQ. V gave up 7 bases and J gave up 5 bases; unmatched junction bases: 8. This CDR3 spans 15 amino acids. In DNA, the CDR3 is TGTGCCAGCACCTTTCTAGCGGGAGACCACAATGAGCAGTTCTTC. Translated, it gives CASTFLAGDHNEQFF.

Comments on this clone: Other DNA variants within this sample encode the same CDR3. The rearrangement joins TRBV25-1 to TRBJ2-1; TRBD2 agrees at 8 bases. With V trimmed by 2 bases and J by 7 bases, 4 bases remained unmatched. CDR3 length: 14 residues. Germline-derived CDR1 and CDR2 are MGHDK and SYGVNS. CDR3 amino acids: CASSEAGGRNEQFF. The CDR3 DNA follows: TGTGCCAGCAGTGAAGCGGGAGGAAGGAATGAGCAGTTCTTC.

The V and J genes are TRBV9 and TRBJ1-1; D perhaps matches TRBD1 (5 bases). The V end was cut by 4 bases, the J end by 4 bases, with 17 bases between. CDR1 and CDR2 from the germline V gene are SGDLS and YYNGEE. The length of the CDR3 is 15 residues. CDR3 coding DNA: TGTGCCAGCAGCCAGGGAGGGGTTCGTGGCACTGAAGCTTTCTTT. It yields the protein CASSQGGVRGTEAFF.

The V gene is TRBV28, the J gene TRBJ1-2; D possibly corresponds to TRBD1 (5 bases). V shed 4 bases and J shed 4 bases, with 16 bases lying between them. CDR1 and CDR2 from the germline V gene are MDHEN and SYDVKM. The CDR3 contains 15 residues. The CDR3 region is CASSSLGGGSYGYTF. The CDR3 nucleotides are TGTGCCAGCAGTTCCCTCGGGGGGGGAAGCTATGGCTACACCTTC.